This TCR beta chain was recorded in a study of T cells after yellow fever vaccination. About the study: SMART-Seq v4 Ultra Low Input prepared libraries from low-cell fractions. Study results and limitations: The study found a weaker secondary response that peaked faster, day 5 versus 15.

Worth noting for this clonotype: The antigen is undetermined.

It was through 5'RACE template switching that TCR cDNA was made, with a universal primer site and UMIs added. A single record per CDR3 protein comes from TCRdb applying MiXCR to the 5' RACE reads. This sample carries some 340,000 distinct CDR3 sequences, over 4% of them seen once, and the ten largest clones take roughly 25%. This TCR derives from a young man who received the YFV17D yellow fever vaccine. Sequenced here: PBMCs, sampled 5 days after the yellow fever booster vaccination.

The CDR3 reads CASSSLLGGGEQFF. The CDR3 region has the DNA TGTGCCAGCAGCTCTCTCCTCGGGGGAGGTGAGCAGTTCTTC. This chain uses TRBV11-2 with TRBJ2-1, with a possible D match to TRBD2 (6 bases). V was cut by 4 bases and J by 9 bases, with 16 bases left in between. The CDR3 is 14 residues long. Germline CDR1 SGHAT, CDR2 FQNNGV. The full variable domain, in which reference TRBV11-2 and TRBJ2-1 provide the parts outside the CDR3, is EAGVAQSPRYKIIEKRQSVAFWCNPISGHATLYWYQQILGQGPKLLIQFQNNGVVDDSQLPKDRFSAERLKGVDSTLKIQPAKLEDSAVYLCASSSLLGGGEQFFGPGTRLTVL.